These T cell receptor beta chains were read from a single sample in a study of T-cell reconstitution after alpha-beta-depleted transplantation in children. TCRdb used MiXCR to reprocess the PCR reads, holding one entry per CDR3 protein. Of around 500,000 distinct CDR3 sequences in the sample, more than 20% were seen once. This material consisted of PBMCs, mostly from graft donor cells, taken 360 days after TCRalphabeta/CD19-depleted stem cell transplant. Receptors were obtained from a boy under three years old who had a stem cell transplant for acute myeloid leukemia, so the T cells may come from the graft donor. Each CDR3 is given with its conserved first and last residue. The order of the fields is CDR3 length, clone size, V gene, J gene, D gene, CDR3 DNA, CDR3 protein. The D gene is left open where the match is weak. Only some rows state a clone size, as once, few, many or a class for expanded clones.

13	.	TRBV6-5	TRBJ1-4	.	TGTGCCAGCAGTTACTCACCGAGACAGGCGCTGTTTTTT	CASSYSPRQALFF
16	few	TRBV4-3	TRBJ2-3	.	TGCGCCAGCAGCCCCACGAGACTAGATTTCTCAGATACGCAGTATTTT	CASSPTRLDFSDTQYF
14	.	TRBV29-1	TRBJ2-7	.	TGCAGCGTTCGCTCCGACAGAGACTCCTACGAGCAGTACTTC	CSVRSDRDSYEQYF
15	many	TRBV11-1	TRBJ2-1	TRBD1	TGTGCCAGCAGCATGTACAGGGGCGGCATGCTTGAGCAGTTCTTC	CASSMYRGGMLEQFF
14	few	TRBV20-1	TRBJ1-5	.	TGCAGTGCTAGCGTAGAGGGGGTCGTTCAGCCCCAGCATTTT	CSASVEGVVQPQHF
16	once	TRBV4-2	TRBJ1-2	.	TGTGCCAGCAGCCAAGAAGGGGTCAGGGCCTGGCATGGCTACACCTTC	CASSQEGVRAWHGYTF
14	.	TRBV29-1	TRBJ2-2	TRBD1	TGCAGCGTCGGGGGACAGGGTCGCACCGGGGAGCTGTTTTTT	CSVGGQGRTGELFF
18	.	TRBV4-3	TRBJ1-6	.	TGCGCCAGCAGCCAAGAAAGGCAGACCGGTAGGCATAATTCACCCCTCCACTTT	CASSQERQTGRHNSPLHF
14	many	TRBV19	TRBJ1-1	TRBD1	TGTGCCAGTGGGATTACAGGGGCGGGCACTGAAGCTTTCTTT	CASGITGAGTEAFF
17	.	TRBV10-1	TRBJ2-6	.	TGCGCCAGCAGTGAGGGGAAGGGTAAGGCTGGGGCCAACGTCCTGACTTTC	CASSEGKGKAGANVLTF
14	few	TRBV29-1	TRBJ1-3	.	TGCAGCGCTGGGGGGGGGCAGGGAGGAAACACCATATATTTT	CSAGGGQGGNTIYF
14	.	TRBV12-3/TRBV12-4	TRBJ2-1	.	TGTGCCAGCCGGGGGAGAGAGCCGTACAATGAGCAGTTCTTC	CASRGREPYNEQFF
12	.	TRBV30	TRBJ2-4	.	TGTGCCTGGAGTGTAAGGGGTCCAGGGGAGTACTTC	CAWSVRGPGEYF
15	.	TRBV2	TRBJ2-7	.	TGTGCCAGCAAGCAAGGTGGGGGAACCCTCTACGAGCAGTACTTC	CASKQGGGTLYEQYF
15	many	TRBV7-6	TRBJ2-5	TRBD1	TGTGCCAGCAGCTGGGGACAGCAAAAACAAGAGACCCAGTACTTC	CASSWGQQKQETQYF
14	many	TRBV20-1	TRBJ1-1	.	TGCAGTGTATTCGGGGCGCCAGGAAGGACTGAAGCTTTCTTT	CSVFGAPGRTEAFF
12	.	TRBV13	TRBJ2-1	.	TGTGCCAGCAGCGCCTATAACAATGAGCAGTTCTTC	CASSAYNNEQFF
14	.	TRBV20-1	TRBJ2-2	TRBD1	TGCAGTGCTACCCCAGGGGGAAGCACCGGGGAGCTGTTTTTT	CSATPGGSTGELFF
14	.	TRBV7-9	TRBJ2-7	.	TGTGCCAGCAGCCCCATCCGGAGAAACTACGAGCAGTACTTC	CASSPIRRNYEQYF
14	few	TRBV20-1	TRBJ2-7	TRBD1	TGCAGTGCTAGAGGTTCAACAGGGGGCTACGAGCAGTACTTC	CSARGSTGGYEQYF
14	.	TRBV20-1	TRBJ1-2	TRBD1	TGCAGTGCTAGTGGGGACAGGGTTATCTATGGCTACACCTTC	CSASGDRVIYGYTF
18	.	TRBV24-1	TRBJ2-1	TRBD1	TGTGCCACCAGTGATCTTTCCAGTCTGGGACAGTCTAAGAATGAGCAGTTCTTC	CATSDLSSLGQSKNEQFF
16	.	TRBV6-5	TRBJ2-1	.	TGTGCCAGCAGTTACTCGCTTTGGGGGGCGGGTAATGAGCAGTTCTTC	CASSYSLWGAGNEQFF
17	many	TRBV12-3/TRBV12-4	TRBJ2-3	TRBD2	TGTGCCAGCAGTTTAGCCGGACTAGCGGGGGACACAGATACGCAGTATTTT	CASSLAGLAGDTDTQYF
14	.	TRBV5-1	TRBJ2-3	TRBD1	TGCGCCAGCAGTTCGGACAGGGTGGGAGATACGCAGTATTTT	CASSSDRVGDTQYF
17	many	TRBV5-1	TRBJ2-3	TRBD2	TGCGCCAGCAGCTTGGTTGCTAGCGGTGCTAGCACAGATACGCAGTATTTT	CASSLVASGASTDTQYF
17	few	TRBV4-2	TRBJ2-2	TRBD1	TGTGCCAGCAGCCAAGACGGGACAGGGGGTAACACCGGGGAGCTGTTTTTT	CASSQDGTGGNTGELFF
19	.	TRBV11-2	TRBJ2-1	.	TGTGCCAGCAGCCCCCGGGGGCTCCGGGCCCCAAGCTCCTACAATGAGCAGTTCTTC	CASSPRGLRAPSSYNEQFF
18	many	TRBV5-1	TRBJ2-7	TRBD1	TGCGCCAGCAGCTTAGGAGACAGGGGACCCCCCAGGGGGTACGAGCAGTACTTC	CASSLGDRGPPRGYEQYF
15	.	TRBV5-1	TRBJ2-1	TRBD1	TGCGCCAGCAGCTTGACCGGGACAGGGGGCAATGAGCAGTTCTTC	CASSLTGTGGNEQFF
15	few	TRBV5-1	TRBJ2-5	.	TGCGCCAGCAGCTTGGGAGTCCAGGTCCAAGAGACCCAGTACTTC	CASSLGVQVQETQYF
10	many	TRBV20-1	TRBJ2-3	TRBD1	TGCAGTGCTAGACCGGACAGGGACTATTTT	CSARPDRDYF
15	many	TRBV7-7	TRBJ2-2	TRBD1	TGTGCCAGCAGCCGACAGGGGGGCTCTACCGGGGAGCTGTTTTTT	CASSRQGGSTGELFF
16	many	TRBV4-2	TRBJ1-4	.	TGTGCCAGCAGCCAAGTTACGACAGCAACTAATGAAAAACTGTTTTTT	CASSQVTTATNEKLFF
15	few	TRBV7-2	TRBJ1-5	.	TGTGCCAGCAGCTTGGGGACTTGGACAAATCAGCCCCAGCATTTT	CASSLGTWTNQPQHF
16	.	TRBV9	TRBJ2-3	.	TGTGCCAGCAGCGCAGCGGGTTCTAGCGCCACAGATACGCAGTATTTT	CASSAAGSSATDTQYF
16	.	TRBV12-3/TRBV12-4	TRBJ2-4	.	TGTGCCAGCAGCCTTGGCTTGGGGGGAGTCAAAAACATTCAGTACTTC	CASSLGLGGVKNIQYF
15	many	TRBV18	TRBJ2-3	.	TGTGCCAGCTCACCACCGGCAGGGCAGGAAGATACGCAGTATTTT	CASSPPAGQEDTQYF
15	few	TRBV29-1	TRBJ2-5	.	TGCAGCGTTGAACCTGGTGGGGTACCCCAAGAGACCCAGTACTTC	CSVEPGGVPQETQYF
14	once	TRBV20-1	TRBJ1-1	TRBD1	TGCAGTGCTACAGGGGGCGGGTCTTCCACTGAAGCTTTCTTT	CSATGGGSSTEAFF
16	many	TRBV5-1	TRBJ2-7	.	TGCGCCAGCAGCTCCATCCGGGACCTGGACTCCTACGAGCAGTACTTC	CASSSIRDLDSYEQYF
15	.	TRBV12-3/TRBV12-4	TRBJ2-7	.	TGTGCCAGCAGTTTTGGAAGCGAGAGCTCCTACGAGCAGTACTTC	CASSFGSESSYEQYF
16	.	TRBV13	TRBJ1-6	.	TGTGCCAGCAGCTTAGGGACAGCTGGACTGGGATGGGCCCTCCACTTT	CASSLGTAGLGWALHF
13	many	TRBV12-3/TRBV12-4	TRBJ2-3	.	TGTGCCAGCAGTTTTAGTGCGATAGATACGCAGTATTTT	CASSFSAIDTQYF
13	.	TRBV28	TRBJ1-1	.	TGTGCCAGCAGCTTAAGACCTTCGTGGGAAGCTTTCTTT	CASSLRPSWEAFF
14	few	TRBV6-5	TRBJ1-2	.	TGTGCCAGCAGTTACTCGGACACCATGGGCGGCTACACCTTC	CASSYSDTMGGYTF
10	few	TRBV29-1	TRBJ1-1	.	TGCAGCGTTGCTGGACCCGAAGCTTTCTTT	CSVAGPEAFF
15	once	TRBV7-9	TRBJ2-1	.	TGTGCCAGCAGCATCCCCCGGGATCGCTACAATGAGCAGTTCTTC	CASSIPRDRYNEQFF
11	.	TRBV10-1	TRBJ2-3	TRBD1	TGCGCCAGTTCGGGGACAGATACGAAGTATTTT	CASSGTDTKYF
18	many	TRBV6-5	TRBJ2-1	TRBD2	TGTGCCAGCAGTTGGGGGTCTTTTAGCGGGGGGGAGGGCAATGAGCAGTTCTTC	CASSWGSFSGGEGNEQFF
15	.	TRBV5-5	TRBJ1-1	.	TGTGCCAGCAGCTTTCTGGGGGAGCTGAACACTGAAGCTTTCTTT	CASSFLGELNTEAFF
17	.	TRBV4-3	TRBJ2-1	TRBD2	TGCGCCAGCAGCCATGGGGAGGGGCCCGCGAATATCGATGAGCAGTTCTTC	CASSHGEGPANIDEQFF
15	many	TRBV20-1	TRBJ2-3	.	TGCAGTGCTGGATTGTCCCGGGACCGCACAGATACGCAGTATTTT	CSAGLSRDRTDTQYF
13	.	TRBV28	TRBJ2-1	TRBD2	TGTGCCAGCGGACTAGAACAGTACAATGAGCAGTTCTTC	CASGLEQYNEQFF
12	few	TRBV6-5	TRBJ2-1	.	TGTGCCAGCAGCCAACCCGACAATGAGCAGTTCTTC	CASSQPDNEQFF
15	many	TRBV4-3	TRBJ2-2	.	TGCGCCAGCAGCCAAAAGATAAGGGCAGGCGGGGAGCTGTTTTTT	CASSQKIRAGGELFF
14	many	TRBV19	TRBJ1-5	TRBD1	TGTGCCAGTAGTATGGGACAGCTCAATCAGCCCCAGCATTTT	CASSMGQLNQPQHF
17	.	TRBV24-1	TRBJ2-5	.	TGTGCCACCAGTGATTCGCTGGGGTCGACAAGAGGGGAGACCCAGTACTTC	CATSDSLGSTRGETQYF
15	.	TRBV20-1	TRBJ2-3	TRBD1	TGCAGTGCTGACCGACAGGGGGACACCACAGATACGCAGTATTTT	CSADRQGDTTDTQYF